This entry is about one TCR beta chain. Its antigen is as yet unknown. The length of the CDR3 is 15 residues. The data were taken from a study of T cells expressing NK-cell markers. Points from the study as a whole: In a few donors, dominant clonotypes made up about 25-65% of CD3+CD56-NKG2C+ cells.

TCRdb re-called the 5' RACE reads and gives one entry per CDR3 protein, without DNA. The sample holds 550,000 or so distinct CDR3 sequences. The rearrangement links TRBV12-3 or TRBV12-4 to TRBJ2-1; the TCRdb call, TRBD2, lacks DNA for checking. Sequenced input: blood T cells: a sorted CD56 or NKG2C T cell subset, CD4+ or CD8+ T cells, or bulk PBMC T cells (not recorded which). This clonotype was obtained from a man younger than 35 in good health. This CDR3 is CASSAASRSYNEQFF.